The rows below give T cell receptor beta chains drawn from one sample of a study of cytomegalovirus exposure and HLA in healthy donors. Measured with immunoSEQ multiplex PCR; TCRdb has only the in-frame clones, and not every one. Of 150,000 to 200,000 clones in the sample, 77% were seen once. The sequenced material came from PBMCs. These receptors came from a woman in her twenties or thirties in good health and CMV-seropositive. CDR3s include the opening cysteine and the closing phenylalanine or tryptophan. Each record gives: V gene, D gene, CDR3 protein. D genes are given only for firm matches.

TRBV28,TRBD2,CASSGSGDEQYF
TRBV7-6,NA,CASSLDRSGIGGELFF
TRBV28,NA,CASSLPKPLNEQFF
TRBV6-1,NA,CASSNRQMGTYEQYF
TRBV28,NA,CASLQGSHEQYF
TRBV25-1,TRBD1,CASSESLGTGSSYEQYF
TRBV4-1,NA,CASSQDRANNEQFF
TRBV19,NA,CASSRHRDDYGYTF
TRBV11-2,NA,CASSPRTDQETQYF
TRBV2,TRBD2,CASGLAATYEQYF
TRBV19,TRBD1,CASTVRGITEAFF
TRBV27,TRBD2,CASSLIAGGSIYF
TRBV28,NA,CASSLPPGSGNTGELFF
TRBV25-1,TRBD2,CASSEYPAGDTGELFF
TRBV5-1,TRBD1,CASSQGQTGDNEQFF
TRBV5-1,NA,CASRFDLTGPYGYTF
TRBV30,TRBD1,CAYTGGSGYGYTF
TRBV10-3,NA,CAISESEQGLQPQHF
TRBV30,NA,CARSAIHEGAQYF
TRBV6-1,TRBD2,CATEAGGTGELFF
TRBV5-1,NA,CASSLVQGLTYEQYF
TRBV13,TRBD2,CASSRGLAWEQYF
TRBV7-8,NA,CASSQDGISNTEAFF
TRBV7-8,NA,CASSLGWPNNEQFF
TRBV6-5,TRBD1,CASSYSQGDAYNEQFF
TRBV6-1,NA,CASSRTQTNEKLFF
TRBV19,TRBD2,CASTTRQGLAGQETQYF
TRBV28,TRBD2,CASRAGVSPSTDTQYF